The TCR beta chain described here comes from a study of blood T cell repertoires in COVID-19. Study-wide background: The samples span acute and convalescent COVID-19 from the United States, Italy and Spain. PBMCs, B-cell-depleted T cells, or T cells were the source of the cDNA or gDNA that made up the material.

As originally analysed: Reference gene primers were amplified, and this amplification served to estimate nucleated cell counts. Measured with immunoSEQ multiplex PCR; TCRdb has only the in-frame clones, and not every one. V and J calls and clone size are given by that table; D and trimming were obtained from the DNA. The table includes approximately 97,000 clones, 75% to 95% detected once. V lost 8 bases and J lost 12; bases outside the gene matches: 8. The CDR3 has 12 residues. The germline CDR1 and CDR2 sequences are SEHNR and FQNEAQ (reference sequence). The chain has TRBV7-9 and TRBJ1-2, with 11 positions matching TRBD1. Sequenced input: peripheral blood. The TCR comes from a man in his fifties or sixties with acute or convalescent COVID-19. The CDR3 nucleotides are TGTGCCAGCGATGGACAGGGGGCAAGGAACACCTTC. Translation: CASDGQGARNTF.